The 21 T cell receptor beta chains presented below share a single source sample, sequenced in a study of Graves' ophthalmopathy and Graves' hyperthyroidism. Amplified TCR beta CDR3 regions were obtained using RNA transcripts as template. First-round RT-PCR used HTBI primers; second-round multiplex PCR followed. TCRdb reprocessed the multiplex PCR reads with MiXCR, giving one entry per CDR3 protein. Of roughly 350,000 distinct CDR3 sequences listed, about a sixth are singletons. Sequenced: peripheral blood. The receptors here all came from an adult woman with stable Graves' hyperthyroidism.

V and J are TRBV6-1 and TRBJ2-5; weak D call: TRBD1 (7 bases). This CDR3 is built from 14 residues. Trimming removed 4 bases at V and 5 bases at J, with 14 bases between. Germline assignment: CDR1 MNHNS and CDR2 SASEGT. For the CDR3, the DNA is TGTGCCAGCAGTGGGCAGGGGGGCGATGAGACCCAGTACTTC. Its translation is CASSGQGGDETQYF.

This clonotype was observed at least ten times. V is TRBV29-1 and J is TRBJ1-1; possible D gene TRBD1, 5 bases. From germline, CDR1 is SQVTM and CDR2 ANQGSEA. The CDR3 covers 13 residues. Trimming cost V 6 bases and J 0 bases, with 11 bases left between them. CDR3 sequence reads: CSVADSMNTEAFF. In nucleotides, the CDR3 is TGCAGCGTCGCTGACAGTATGAACACTGAAGCTTTCTTT.

In its sample, this clonotype was seen many times. The chain couples TRBV28 to TRBJ2-7; possibly TRBD2 for D (6 bases). The CDR3 contains 15 residues. The germline CDR1 and CDR2 sequences are MDHEN and SYDVKM. Trimming shortened V by 6 bases and J by 5 bases, and 20 bases separated the two germline ends. The CDR3 sequence is CASRPPVGGAHEQYF. CDR3 nucleotides: TGTGCCAGCAGGCCGCCCGTTGGAGGGGCACACGAGCAGTACTTC. Using reference TRBV28 and TRBJ2-7 for the parts outside the CDR3, the full variable domain is DVKVTQSSRYLVKRTGEKVFLECVQDMDHENMFWYRQDPGLGLRLIYFSYDVKMKEKGDIPEGYSVSREKKERFSLILESASTNQTSMYLCASRPPVGGAHEQYFGPGTRLTVT.

Concerning this clonotype itself: Germline is not matched at one junction end, which may reflect a read error. This chain links TRBV11-1 with TRBJ2-4; TRBD2 matches at 12 bases. The germline V gene encodes CDR1 SGHAT and CDR2 FQDESV (reference sequence). This CDR3 is 15 amino acids long. The CDR3 sequence: CASSVGLAGENIKYF. The DNA for the CDR3 is TGTGCCAGCAGCGTGGGACTAGCGGGCGAAAACATTAAGTACTTC.

This rearrangement joins TRBV20-1 to TRBJ2-7, with D maybe TRBD2 (5 bases). The germline CDR1 and CDR2 sequences are DFQATT and SNEGSKA (reference sequence). V lost 5 bases to trimming and J lost 4 bases, with 21 bases between them. The CDR3 consists of 15 residues. The CDR3 protein is CSASTGPGGGYEQYF. The CDR3 DNA is TGCAGTGCTTCAACCGGACCCGGCGGCGGGTACGAGCAGTACTTC.

The rearrangement joins TRBV12-3 or TRBV12-4 to TRBJ2-5; TRBD1 matches at 9 bases. The V and J ends lost 7 bases and 3 bases, in that order; junction bases with no gene match: 6. The CDR3 is 14 amino acids. The CDR3 DNA follows: TGTGCCAGCATCGTGGACAGGGGCAAAGAGACCCAGTACTTC. Protein: CASIVDRGKETQYF.

This CDR3 reads CSARGTGGEQYF. The CDR3 DNA sequence: TGCAGTGCTAGAGGTACAGGGGGCGAGCAGTACTTC. J is TRBJ2-7 and V is TRBV20-1, with TRBD1 identical over 8 bases. The CDR3 sequence is 12 residues long. Germline values: CDR1 DFQATT, CDR2 SNEGSKA (reference sequence). With 1 base clipped from V and 6 bases from J, the junction kept 2 bases outside the gene matches.

This clonotype was found many times. The chain employs TRBV27 and TRBJ2-5, with D hard to call. The germline CDR1 and CDR2 sequences are MNHEY and SMNVEV (reference sequence). The V gene lost 6 bases and the J gene lost 5 bases, with 4 bases spanning the gap. The CDR3 is 10 amino acids. The CDR3 nucleotides are TGTGCCAGCAGGGGGGAGACCCAGTACTTC. It yields the protein CASRGETQYF.

This clonotype was detected many times. This chain connects TRBV6-5 to TRBJ1-1, with unresolved D. The germline CDR1 and CDR2 sequences are MNHEY and SVGAGI. The CDR3 extends over 14 amino acids. V was cut by 5 bases and J by 1 base, with 11 bases left in between. The CDR3, as DNA: TGTGCCAGCAGTACTAAAAGAACGAACACTGAAGCTTTCTTT. Translated: CASSTKRTNTEAFF.

This clonotype was counted ten times or more. This sequence joins TRBV18 and TRBJ1-3; D is unresolved. In germline, CDR1 is KGHSH, CDR2 LQKENI. Between the trimmed V and J ends, which lost 0 bases and 0 bases, there was a span of 6 bases. CDR3 length equals 15 residues. The CDR3 reads CASSPPPFSGNTIYF. The CDR3, as DNA: TGTGCCAGCTCACCACCTCCGTTCTCTGGAAACACCATATATTTT.

This clonotype was picked up many times. The chain joins TRBV6-1 to TRBJ1-5, with 10 positions matching TRBD1. This CDR3 has 15 amino acids. CDR1 and CDR2 from the germline V gene are MNHNS and SASEGT. The ends lost 6 bases at V and 6 bases at J; junction bases unmatched: 8. In DNA form, the CDR3 reads TGTGCCAGCAGATTGGGACAGGGGCATAGTCAGCCCCAGCATTTT. Encoded protein: CASRLGQGHSQPQHF.

This clonotype was counted at least ten times. This chain joins TRBV6-1 and TRBJ2-7; TRBD2 is a possible D gene (6 bases). The V and J ends lost 5 bases and 0 bases respectively, with 14 bases between them. This CDR3 comprises 15 residues. CDR1 is MNHNS, CDR2 SASEGT, per germline. CDR3 residues: CASSLDGGGSYEQYF. Here the CDR3 DNA reads TGTGCCAGCAGTCTTGACGGGGGAGGCTCCTACGAGCAGTACTTC.

The chain recombines TRBV11-1 with TRBJ2-2; the match to TRBD2 covers 11 bases. V was clipped by 3 bases and J by 5 bases; unmatched bases: 8. Germline CDR1 reads SGHAT; CDR2 reads FQDESV (reference sequence). The length of the CDR3 is 17 residues. This CDR3 is CASSLGLAGGITGELFF. The CDR3, as DNA: TGTGCCAGCAGCTTGGGTCTAGCGGGAGGAATTACCGGGGAGCTGTTTTTT.

This clonotype was seen repeatedly, ten times or more. V gene TRBV12-5 combines with J gene TRBJ1-5, with a weak D call TRBD1 (5 bases). CDR3 size: 14 residues. The germline V and J ends were trimmed by 7 bases and 6 bases, with 16 bases remaining between them. Germline V gives CDR1 LGHNT, CDR2 FRNRAP. The DNA for the CDR3 is TGTGCTAGTGCCTCGGGGCAGGGAGGTCAGCCCCAGCATTTT. Translation gives CASASGQGGQPQHF.

In this sample, this clonotype turned up many times. This sequence joins TRBV20-1 and TRBJ1-1; TRBD1 matches 7 bases. CDR3 size: 14 residues. The germline V gene has CDR1 DFQATT and CDR2 SNEGSKA (reference sequence). V dropped 2 bases and J dropped 6; count of bases not matched to a gene: 9. The DNA for the CDR3 is TGCAGTGCTAGATGGGACAGCTTTAGGGCTGAAGCTTTCTTT. Translation gives CSARWDSFRAEAFF.

In this sample, this clonotype turned up many times. The V call is TRBV5-1, the J call TRBJ2-7; 8 bases agree with TRBD2. This CDR3 has 16 amino acids. Germline CDR1 is SGHRS and CDR2 is YFSETQ. With V trimmed by 4 bases and J by 2 bases, 11 bases remained unmatched. The DNA for the CDR3 is TGCGCCAGCAGCCTTCCGGGACTAGGCCCTACCTACGAGCAGTACTTC. Its translation is CASSLPGLGPTYEQYF.

This clonotype has at least ten counts. J is TRBJ1-2 and V is TRBV24-1; no firm D call. Trimming took 4 bases from V and 7 from J, leaving 21 bases between them. Germline V CDR1 and CDR2: KGHDR, SFDVKD. This CDR3 is built from 16 residues. CDR3 sequence (DNA): TGTGCCACCAGTGACTCCCATCTCGACCGACATCTTGGCTACACCTTC. Translation: CATSDSHLDRHLGYTF.

This clonotype was picked up a small number of times. Here the CDR3 reads CASSLYVRTSGIQETQYF. CDR3 sequence (DNA): TGTGCCAGCAGCCTCTATGTCCGGACTAGCGGGATTCAAGAGACCCAGTACTTC. This rearrangement joins TRBV6-1 to TRBJ2-5; 12 positions agree with TRBD2. Losses at the gene ends were 6 bases for V and 2 bases for J; bases not matched to a gene: 13. The CDR3 extends over 18 amino acids. The germline CDR1 and CDR2 sequences are MNHNS and SASEGT.

This clonotype was found many times. The chain has TRBV10-2 and TRBJ1-5, with no clear D. There are 13 residues in the CDR3. Trimming shortened V by 7 bases and J by 5 bases, and 12 bases separated the two germline ends. The germline V gene encodes CDR1 WSHSY and CDR2 SAAADI. This CDR3 is CASKKEPDQPQHF. The CDR3 coding sequence is TGCGCCAGCAAAAAGGAACCGGATCAGCCCCAGCATTTT.

This chain uses TRBV5-1 with TRBJ2-7; 9 bases match TRBD2. From germline, CDR1 is SGHRS and CDR2 YFSETQ. This CDR3 region has 18 residues. V gave up 1 base and J gave up 5 bases; unmatched junction bases: 16. The CDR3 DNA reads TGCGCCAGCAGCTTGTCGAACGCGGGAGGGTCAGTAGGCAACGAGCAGTACTTC. Protein: CASSLSNAGGSVGNEQYF.

This clonotype was detected ten times or more. The chain links TRBV28 to TRBJ2-7; weak D call: TRBD1 (6 bases). The germline V and J ends were trimmed by 5 bases and 6 bases, with 17 bases remaining between them. This CDR3 is 14 amino acids long. The germline V gene encodes CDR1 MDHEN and CDR2 SYDVKM. CDR3 loop: CASSETGRPGEQYF. The DNA of the CDR3 is TGTGCCAGCAGTGAGACAGGCCGCCCCGGCGAGCAGTACTTC.